This TCR beta chain was sequenced for a study of shared clonotypes between healthy human individuals. Study-wide context: For every donor, three CD4 naive, three CD4 memory, two CD8 naive and one CD8 memory plates were used.

Germline V gene lookup returns CDR1 SGDLS and CDR2 YYNGEE. Trimming at V came to 2 bases and at J to 6 bases, leaving 4 bases not matched to a gene. This CDR3 region has 14 residues. The input for sorted-subset replicate PCRs was 150 to 200 ng DNA, around 30,000 T cell genomes. TCRdb's table, derived via immunoSEQ multiplex PCR, lists solely in-frame clones and lacks some. The repertoire includes roughly 2.2 million clones, more than 85% of them detected once, and roughly 0.36% sits in the top ten. The study, taken as a whole, reports: Shared clonotypes across all four donors exceeded non-shared ones in generation probability.

Splitting of CD4+ cells produced CD45RA+ naive and CD45RA-negative memory subsets. As for this clone: No antigen is known for it.

This sequence originates from a man younger than 35 in good health. Some clones in this sample may be carry-over from other donors' samples. The rearrangement joins TRBV9 to TRBJ2-7; 11 nucleotides agree with TRBD2. Material for sequencing was naive CD4+ T cells from PBMCs. The sample's subset: CD45RA+ positively selected. This CDR3 reads CASSVTGTSGEQYF. CDR3 sequence (DNA): TGTGCCAGCAGCGTCACCGGGACTAGCGGCGAGCAGTACTTC.